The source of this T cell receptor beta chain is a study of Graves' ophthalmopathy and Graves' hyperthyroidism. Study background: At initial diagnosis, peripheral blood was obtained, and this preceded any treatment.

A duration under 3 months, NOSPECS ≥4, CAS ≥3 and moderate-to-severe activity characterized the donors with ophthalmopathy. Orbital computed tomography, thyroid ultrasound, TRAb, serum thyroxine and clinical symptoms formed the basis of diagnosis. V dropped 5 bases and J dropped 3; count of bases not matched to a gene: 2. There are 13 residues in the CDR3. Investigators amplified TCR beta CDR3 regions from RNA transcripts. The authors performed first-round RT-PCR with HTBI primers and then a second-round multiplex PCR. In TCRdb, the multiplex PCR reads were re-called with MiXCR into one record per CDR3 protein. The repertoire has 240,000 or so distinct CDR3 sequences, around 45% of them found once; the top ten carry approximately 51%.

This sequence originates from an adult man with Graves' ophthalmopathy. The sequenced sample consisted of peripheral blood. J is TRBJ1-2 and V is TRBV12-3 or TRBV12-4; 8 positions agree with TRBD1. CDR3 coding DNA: TGTGCCAGCAGTCGGGACAGGTACTATGGCTACACCTTC. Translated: CASSRDRYYGYTF.